Sequencing of this TCR beta chain was carried out in a study of blood T cell repertoires in COVID-19. At the level of the study: Samples of COVID-19 (acute and convalescent) were obtained from the United States, Italy and Spain. The cDNA or gDNA used as material had been derived from T cells, B-cell-depleted T cells, or PBMCs.

This CDR3 is 12 amino acids long. Germline CDR1 and CDR2: SQVTM and ANQGSEA. The V gene lost 4 bases and the J gene lost 2 bases, with 8 bases spanning the gap. How the authors handled the data: Amplification with reference gene primers provided the estimates of nucleated cell counts. The assay was immunoSEQ multiplex PCR, and TCRdb's table has in-frame clones only and misses some. V and J calls and clone size are copied from that table; D and trimming were computed from the DNA. The data show a few hundred thousand clones, 65% to 90% seen once. The chain is built from TRBV29-1 and TRBJ1-1; D might be TRBD1 (5 bases). Sequenced material: peripheral blood. This receptor was obtained from a woman aged 40 to 55 who had recovered from COVID-19. In DNA, the CDR3 is TGCAGCGTTGCAGGGCTCAACACTGAAGCTTTCTTT. Translating it yields CSVAGLNTEAFF.